This T cell receptor (beta chain) was retrieved from a study of OX40 agonist ivuxolimab in advanced cancers. Profiling relied on immunoSEQ multiplex PCR, and the TCRdb table lists in-frame clones only, not all of them. The table shows some 59,000 clones, with 84% occurring only once. About this clone itself: Antigen specificity is unknown.

Study-wide results and caveats: Some nonresponders additionally presented with little normalized T-cell clonal expansion. Low clonal expansion, among the lowest seen, marked partial responders at 0.1-3.0 mg/kg. Expanded clones belonging to CD8+ T cells outnumbered, on average, those of CD4+.

The CDR3 extends over 15 amino acids. Trimming cost V 3 bases and J 7 bases; bases outside gene matches: 11. Germline CDR1 reads LNHDA; CDR2 reads SQIVND (reference sequence). The origin of this receptor is an adult with an advanced solid tumor such as melanoma, head and neck, liver or kidney cancer. The sequenced sample was CD4+ or CD8+ T cells sorted from blood, obtained in a trial of the OX40 agonist ivuxolimab. This chain uses TRBV19 with TRBJ1-2; TRBD1 matches at 7 bases. The CDR3 DNA follows: TGTGCCAGTAGTATTACGTCCGAGGGGGCAGGTGGCTACACCTTC. Its translation is CASSITSEGAGGYTF. The full variable domain, its missing parts supplied by reference TRBV19 and TRBJ1-2, is DGGITQSPKYLFRKEGQNVTLSCEQNLNHDAMYWYRQDPGQGLRLIYYSQIVNDFQKGDIAEGYSVSREKKESFPLTVTSAQKNPTAFYLCASSITSEGAGGYTFGSGTRLTVV.